The 27 T cell receptor beta chains in this list originate from one sample, sequenced in a study of Ad26.COV2.S vaccination and SARS-CoV-2 variants. Using immunoSEQ multiplex PCR, the repertoire was profiled, and TCRdb retains in-frame clones only, with some absent. The sample yields around 300,000 clones, approximately 86% seen once. Treatment of the sample: 15 to 20 received Ad26.COV2.S at low or high dose, single or two shots; a few received placebo; per-sample allocation not given. The samples were gathered on day 63 after the first injection of vaccine or placebo. This material consisted of peripheral blood, taken in a trial of Ad26.COV2.S vaccine versus placebo. The receptors come from a person between 18 and 59 years old who received the Ad26.COV2.S COVID-19 vaccine or a placebo.

The chain carries TRBV5-1 and TRBJ1-1; a weak D match, TRBD1 (6 bases). With 1 base removed from V and 7 bases from J, the gap between germline ends came to 14 bases. Germline values: CDR1 SGHRS, CDR2 YFSETQ. The CDR3 covers 14 residues. The CDR3 is CASSLSGATFEAFF. As DNA, the CDR3 is TGCGCCAGCAGCTTGTCAGGGGCCACTTTTGAAGCTTTCTTT.

The sample holds one count of this clone. This sequence joins TRBV4-3 and TRBJ1-1; D is undetermined. The CDR3 is made up of 15 amino acids. Germline CDR1 and CDR2: LGHNA and YSLEER. V lost 4 bases and J lost 4, with 16 bases in between. The CDR3 DNA sequence: TGCGCCAGCAGCCCCGTAATGGGTTCGGGCACTGAAGCTTTCTTT. Protein product: CASSPVMGSGTEAFF.

The chain joins TRBV5-4 to TRBJ2-3, with D possibly TRBD1 on 6 matching bases. CDR1 and CDR2 from the germline V gene are SGHNT and YYREEE (reference sequence). CDR3 size: 17 residues. Trimming cost V 0 bases and J 0 bases, with 14 bases left between them. The DNA of the CDR3 is TGTGCCAGCAGCTTGGACCCTCGAGGGGGAAGCACAGATACGCAGTATTTT. It codes for CASSLDPRGGSTDTQYF.

This rearrangement joins TRBV7-9 to TRBJ1-2; D remains unclear. Germline-derived CDR1 and CDR2 are SEHNR and FQNEAQ (reference sequence). Trimming left V 5 bases short and J 3 bases short, with 7 bases between. The CDR3 covers 12 residues. This CDR3 reads CASSGGDYGYTF. The CDR3 DNA sequence: TGTGCCAGCAGCGGTGGGGACTATGGCTACACCTTC.

The chain is built from TRBV6-6 and TRBJ1-2; perhaps TRBD1 as D (5 bases). Germline CDR1 and CDR2: MNHNY and SVGAGI (reference sequence). The CDR3 consists of 13 residues. V lost 5 bases and J lost 7, with 14 bases in between. This CDR3 reads CASSGTGGAGYTF. In DNA form, the CDR3 reads TGTGCCAGCAGTGGCACCGGGGGTGCTGGCTACACCTTC.

The gene calls are TRBV5-4 and TRBJ2-7, with 8 bases fitting TRBD2. V was pared by 1 base and J by 0 bases, with 3 bases of the junction left unmatched. The CDR3 is made up of 15 amino acids. CDR1 and CDR2 from the germline V gene are SGHNT and YYREEE (reference sequence). In DNA, the CDR3 is TGTGCCAGCAGCTTGCAGCGGGGGAGCTCCTACGAGCAGTACTTC. Protein sequence: CASSLQRGSSYEQYF.

The genes are TRBV7-9 and TRBJ2-2, with TRBD1 identical over 9 bases. This CDR3 spans 15 amino acids. Germline CDR1 is SEHNR and CDR2 is FQNEAQ (reference sequence). J lost 7 bases, V lost 5 bases, and 8 bases had no gene match. The CDR3 spells CASSVQQGAGGELFF. For the CDR3, the DNA is TGTGCCAGCAGCGTACAACAGGGGGCCGGCGGGGAGCTGTTTTTT.

CDR3 region: CASSQEAGRRGPDEQYF. CDR3 DNA: TGTGCCAGCAGCCAAGAAGCCGGGCGGAGAGGCCCTGACGAGCAGTACTTC. The V call is TRBV4-2, the J call TRBJ2-7, with no clear D. V lost 0 bases and J 5 bases, leaving 20 bases between the germline ends. CDR3 length: 17 residues. Germline CDR1 LGHNA, CDR2 YNFKEQ.

V usage is TRBV28 and J usage is TRBJ1-5; no clear D. V gave up 3 bases and J gave up 2 bases, with 8 bases separating them. The CDR3 runs to 14 residues. Germline CDR1 MDHEN, CDR2 SYDVKM. The CDR3 here is CASSFPGGNQPQHF. The CDR3 DNA reads as TGTGCCAGCAGTTTCCCAGGTGGCAATCAGCCCCAGCATTTT.

This chain joins TRBV4-3 and TRBJ2-5, with 9 bases identical to TRBD2. Germline loops: CDR1 LGHNA, CDR2 YSLEER. J lost 3 bases, V lost 4 bases, and 6 bases had no gene match. The CDR3 sequence is 15 residues long. The CDR3, as DNA: TGCGCCAGCAGCCTCCGACTAGCGGCAAAAGAGACCCAGTACTTC. Protein: CASSLRLAAKETQYF.

This chain links TRBV3-1 (or the pseudogene TRBV3-2) with TRBJ2-1, with 7 bases matching TRBD1. CDR3 length: 16 amino acids. Germline CDR1 reads LGHDT; CDR2 reads YNNKEL (reference sequence). V was pared by 5 bases and J by 4 bases, with 11 bases of the junction left unmatched. The DNA of the CDR3 is TGTGCCAGCAGCTACAGGGGCACAGGCAGTTACAATGAGCAGTTCTTC. Translated, it gives CASSYRGTGSYNEQFF.

V usage is TRBV5-1 and J usage is TRBJ1-4; 9 bases align to TRBD1. Germline trimming cut 5 bases from V and 4 bases from J; bases unmatched to any gene: 15. This CDR3 contains 18 residues. CDR1 and CDR2 from the germline V gene are SGHRS and YFSETQ. The DNA of the CDR3 is TGCGCCAGCAGTCCCCGGGACAGGGTTGTAGCGGGTAATGAAAAACTGTTTTTT. It translates to CASSPRDRVVAGNEKLFF.

This chain uses TRBV19 with TRBJ2-5; 9 bases fit TRBD1. Germline V CDR1 and CDR2: LNHDA, SQIVND (reference sequence). Trimming at V came to 7 bases and at J to 4 bases, leaving 10 bases not matched to a gene. The CDR3 sequence is 15 residues long. The CDR3: CASNADRGAAETQYF. The DNA for the CDR3 is TGTGCCAGTAACGCGGACAGGGGCGCAGCAGAGACCCAGTACTTC.

The V call is TRBV11-2, the J call TRBJ2-7; 9 bases align to TRBD1. The CDR3 totals 15 residues. Germline V gene sequence: CDR1 SGHAT, CDR2 FQNNGV. Trimming cost V 5 bases and J 6 bases; bases outside gene matches: 11. The CDR3 loop is CASSLRDRVGPEQYF. Written as DNA, the CDR3 is TGTGCCAGCAGCCTCCGGGACAGGGTCGGCCCCGAGCAGTACTTC.

The chain combines TRBV12-3 or TRBV12-4 with TRBJ1-1; unclear D gene. The CDR3 sequence is 13 residues long. V was shortened by 7 bases and J by 5 bases, with 14 bases between the two germline ends. CDR3 in amino acids: CASNTEGTTEAFF. Here the CDR3 DNA reads TGTGCCAGCAACACCGAGGGAACGACTGAAGCTTTCTTT.

The rearrangement joins TRBV19 to TRBJ1-6; TRBD1 matches at 12 bases. The CDR3 spans 13 residues. After removal of 10 bases from V and 8 bases from J, the junction contained 3 bases not matched to a gene. Germline V gene sequence: CDR1 LNHDA, CDR2 SQIVND (reference sequence). The CDR3 DNA sequence: TGTGCCACCGGGACAGGGGGCGATTCACCCCTCCACTTT. Encoded protein: CATGTGGDSPLHF.

V and J are TRBV27 and TRBJ2-1; D gene ambiguous. In germline, CDR1 is MNHEY, CDR2 SMNVEV (reference sequence). CDR3 size: 14 residues. V dropped 1 base and J dropped 8 bases, with 12 bases sitting between them. The CDR3 reads CASSLWETEDEQFF. Written as DNA, the CDR3 is TGTGCCAGCAGTTTATGGGAAACTGAAGATGAGCAGTTCTTC.

The rearrangement joins TRBV9 to TRBJ1-5, with a weak D call TRBD1 (6 bases). V shed 0 bases and J shed 0 bases, with 7 bases lying between them. The CDR3 sequence is 15 residues long. The germline V gene encodes CDR1 SGDLS and CDR2 YYNGEE. The CDR3 nucleotides read TGTGCCAGCAGCGTAGGACAGGATAGCAATCAGCCCCAGCATTTT. It codes for CASSVGQDSNQPQHF.

CDR3 nucleotide sequence: TGTGCCAGCAGCTTAGAAGCTGGGCGGGGGGCGACTAAAGAGCAGTACTTC. It encodes CASSLEAGRGATKEQYF. The chain combines TRBV7-8 with TRBJ2-7, with 8 positions matching TRBD2. The V and J ends lost 1 base and 7 bases, in that order; junction bases with no gene match: 15. Germline CDR1 reads SGHVS; CDR2 reads FQNEAQ. This CDR3 region has 17 residues.

A few counts support this clone. Other nucleotide sequences from this sample produce the same CDR3. This chain joins TRBV9 and TRBJ1-4; weak D call: TRBD1 (6 bases). The CDR3 consists of 15 residues. In germline, CDR1 is SGDLS, CDR2 YYNGEE. The ends were cut back, 4 bases at V and 4 bases at J, with 14 bases in the middle. CDR3 sequence: CASSPQGGLNEKLFF. The CDR3, as DNA: TGTGCCAGCAGCCCTCAAGGGGGGCTTAATGAAAAACTGTTTTTT.

The chain is built from TRBV7-2 and TRBJ2-3; D is possibly TRBD2 (6 bases). This CDR3 has 16 amino acids. V shed 4 bases and J shed 4 bases, with 18 bases lying between them. Germline values: CDR1 SGHTA, CDR2 FQGNSA. CDR3 residues: CASSWRGAPAPDTQYF. Here the CDR3 DNA reads TGTGCCAGCAGCTGGCGCGGGGCCCCTGCACCAGATACGCAGTATTTT.

The table lists this clone with a count of one. This chain connects TRBV9 to TRBJ2-1; tentative D call: TRBD2 (5 bases). Germline V gives CDR1 SGDLS, CDR2 YYNGEE. Trimming pared 4 bases from V and 7 bases from J, leaving 18 bases between. CDR3 length: 15 residues. CDR3 amino acids: CASSPRPKEVNEQFF. The CDR3 bases are TGTGCCAGCAGCCCCCGTCCCAAGGAGGTGAATGAGCAGTTCTTC.

This chain connects TRBV4-2 to TRBJ2-2; D unresolved. Germline CDR1 reads LGHNA; CDR2 reads YNFKEQ. CDR3 length: 14 residues. V was trimmed by 0 bases and J by 5 bases, leaving 7 bases between them. The CDR3: CASSQDPGTGELFF. CDR3 sequence (DNA): TGTGCCAGCAGCCAAGACCCCGGGACCGGGGAGCTGTTTTTT.

The V gene is TRBV20-1, the J gene TRBJ1-1; D remains ambiguous. Germline assignment: CDR1 DFQATT and CDR2 SNEGSKA (reference sequence). CDR3 length equals 11 residues. V gave up 3 bases and J gave up 0 bases, with 2 bases separating them. The CDR3 DNA reads as TGCAGTGCTAGTTTGAACACTGAAGCTTTCTTT. Translated, it gives CSASLNTEAFF.

The chain is built from TRBV5-1 and TRBJ2-3; D unclear. This CDR3 is built from 14 residues. Germline CDR1 is SGHRS and CDR2 is YFSETQ. Trimming cost V 4 bases and J 0 bases, with 9 bases left between them. CDR3 amino acids: CASSTTSSTDTQYF. CDR3 bases: TGCGCCAGCAGCACCACCTCTAGCACAGATACGCAGTATTTT.

V and J are TRBV7-2 and TRBJ1-1, with D tentatively TRBD1 (6 bases). V was cut by 5 bases and J by 8 bases, with 18 bases left in between. Per germline, CDR1 SGHTA and CDR2 FQGNSA. The CDR3 is 14 amino acids. The CDR3 nucleotides read TGTGCCAGCAGCCCATGGACCGGGGGCCGCGAAGCTTTCTTT. Protein product: CASSPWTGGREAFF.

This chain links TRBV2 with TRBJ1-5, with D maybe TRBD1 (5 bases). From germline, CDR1 is SNHLY and CDR2 FYNNEI. The V end lost 7 bases, the J end lost 0 bases, and 13 bases lay between the germline ends. The CDR3 extends over 15 amino acids. The CDR3 DNA is TGTGCCAGCAAATTCCCGACAGATAGCAATCAGCCCCAGCATTTT. Protein product: CASKFPTDSNQPQHF.